What follows are 20 T cell receptor beta chains derived from one specimen sequenced in a study of blood T cell repertoires in COVID-19. The repertoire was sequenced with immunoSEQ multiplex PCR; TCRdb's copy has only in-frame clones and lacks some. The table has fewer than 350,000 clones, around 90% seen once; the top ten hold more than 6%. Material for sequencing was peripheral blood. These receptors were obtained from a woman in her twenties or thirties with COVID-19, enrolled during active disease.

The chain couples TRBV7-8 to TRBJ2-7; 15 bases align to TRBD2. This CDR3 is built from 18 residues. With 5 bases clipped from V and 3 bases from J, the junction kept 11 bases outside the gene matches. Germline assignment: CDR1 SGHVS and CDR2 FQNEAQ. The CDR3 DNA follows: TGTGCCAGCAGCCCTCCGGGACTAGCGGGAGGTCCCGGCTACGAGCAGTACTTC. Its protein product is CASSPPGLAGGPGYEQYF.

The chain couples TRBV10-1 to TRBJ2-1; D is perhaps TRBD1 (7 bases). Germline V gene sequence: CDR1 WNHNN, CDR2 SYGVQD (reference sequence). The CDR3 has 14 amino acids. Trimming removed 11 bases at V and 0 bases at J, with 14 bases between. Here the CDR3 reads CAQGGGPSYNEQFF. The CDR3 DNA sequence: TGCGCCCAAGGAGGGGGCCCCTCCTACAATGAGCAGTTCTTC.

The chain couples TRBV4-1 to TRBJ1-2; TRBD1 is a possible D gene (5 bases). The CDR3 has 15 residues. Germline V lookup: CDR1 MGHRA, CDR2 YSYEKL. Trimming shortened V by 3 bases and J by 8 bases, and 19 bases separated the two germline ends. In nucleotides, the CDR3 is TGCGCCAGCAGCCAGGCCGACAGTCCCGCCGCCGGCTACACCTTC. Protein sequence: CASSQADSPAAGYTF.

CDR3 sequence reads: CASSKSEETQYF. The CDR3 DNA reads as TGTGCCAGCAGTAAATCAGAAGAGACCCAGTACTTC. The V call is TRBV6-2 or TRBV6-3, the J call TRBJ2-5; no reliable D call. The germline CDR1 and CDR2 sequences are MNHEY and SVGEGT. The germline V and J ends were trimmed by 5 bases and 3 bases, with 7 bases remaining between them. This CDR3 has 12 residues.

This clone was counted only a few times. The chain combines TRBV10-3 with TRBJ1-5; the D gene is possibly TRBD1 (5 bases). Germline V lookup: CDR1 ENHRY, CDR2 SYGVKD. V was trimmed by 4 bases and J by 0 bases, leaving 10 bases between them. This CDR3 comprises 15 residues. This CDR3 reads CAISGGLYSNQPQHF. For the CDR3, the DNA is TGTGCCATCAGTGGGGGACTTTATAGCAATCAGCCCCAGCATTTT.

The table lists this clone with a few counts. CDR3 bases: TGTGCCATCAGCGACAGGATCTATGGCTACACCTTC. Translated: CAISDRIYGYTF. This rearrangement joins TRBV10-3 to TRBJ1-2; possibly TRBD1 for D (6 bases). V lost 6 bases and J lost 4, with 9 bases in between. This CDR3 contains 12 residues. The germline CDR1 and CDR2 sequences are ENHRY and SYGVKD.

The rearrangement links TRBV7-8 to TRBJ1-1; D is possibly TRBD1 (5 bases). Germline V gives CDR1 SGHVS, CDR2 FQNEAQ. The CDR3 is 17 residues long. Trimming took off 5 bases at V and 0 bases at J, with 19 bases between the two ends. The CDR3 is CASSLIPGNLVNTEAFF. CDR3 nucleotide sequence: TGTGCCAGCAGCCTAATTCCAGGGAATCTCGTGAACACTGAAGCTTTCTTT.

V gene TRBV3-1 (or the pseudogene TRBV3-2) combines with J gene TRBJ2-2; 8 nucleotides line up with TRBD1. The CDR3 has 16 residues. Per the germline V gene, CDR1 is LGHDT and CDR2 is YNNKEL (reference sequence). Germline trimming cut 4 bases from V and 6 bases from J; bases unmatched to any gene: 10. The CDR3 DNA follows: TGTGCCAGCAGCCGACCCCTCGACAGGGGCCCCGGGGAGCTGTTTTTT. Encoded protein: CASSRPLDRGPGELFF.

J is TRBJ1-2 and V is TRBV2; tentatively, D is TRBD1 (6 bases). From germline, CDR1 is SNHLY and CDR2 FYNNEI. This CDR3 spans 12 amino acids. V shed 7 bases and J shed 7 bases, with 13 bases lying between them. For the CDR3, the DNA is TGTGCCAGCACCGGCAGGGGCACTGGCTACACCTTC. It specifies CASTGRGTGYTF.

This rearrangement joins TRBV28 to TRBJ2-1; D call uncertain. Trimming took 2 bases from V and 4 from J, leaving 6 bases between them. Germline V gene data show CDR1 as MDHEN and CDR2 as SYDVKM. This CDR3 has 13 amino acids. In DNA, the CDR3 is TGTGCCAGCAGTTTACTGCGGTACAATGAGCAGTTCTTC. It encodes CASSLLRYNEQFF.

In its sample, this clone was seen once. The rearrangement links TRBV27 to TRBJ2-2; TRBD1 matches 7 bases. J gave up 4 bases and V 5 bases, and 4 bases lay outside the gene matches. The germline V gene encodes CDR1 MNHEY and CDR2 SMNVEV (reference sequence). This CDR3 has 14 residues. CDR3: CASSGGQITGELFF. CDR3 DNA: TGTGCCAGCAGTGGGGGACAGATCACCGGGGAGCTGTTTTTT.

The J gene is TRBJ2-6, the V gene TRBV19; tentatively, D is TRBD1 (5 bases). Trimming stripped 1 base from V and 2 bases from J, with 12 bases between. The CDR3 runs to 17 residues. The V gene's germline CDR1 is LNHDA and CDR2 SQIVND (reference sequence). The CDR3 reads CASSIVQGFAGANVLTF. As DNA, the CDR3 is TGTGCCAGTAGTATAGTTCAGGGTTTCGCTGGGGCCAACGTCCTGACTTTC.

The chain couples TRBV15 to TRBJ2-3; 7 bases align to TRBD2. Per germline, CDR1 LNHNV and CDR2 YYDKDF (reference sequence). V gave up 7 bases and J gave up 5 bases; unmatched junction bases: 6. The CDR3 covers 13 residues. In DNA form, the CDR3 reads TGTGCCACCACCCGGACTAGAAAAGATACGCAGTATTTT. Protein: CATTRTRKDTQYF.

V usage is TRBV29-1 and J usage is TRBJ2-7, with D unclear. Germline values: CDR1 SQVTM, CDR2 ANQGSEA. V lost 4 bases, J lost 0 bases, and 4 bases lay in between. The CDR3 has 11 amino acids. DNA for the CDR3: TGCAGCGTTGGAGGCTCCTACGAGCAGTACTTC. This translates into CSVGGSYEQYF.

This clone was seen only once. V gene TRBV3-1 (or the pseudogene TRBV3-2) combines with J gene TRBJ2-7; 8 positions agree with TRBD2. The ends lost 0 bases at V and 5 bases at J; junction bases unmatched: 9. Germline-derived CDR1 and CDR2 are LGHDT and YNNKEL (reference sequence). The CDR3 covers 16 residues. The CDR3 loop reads CASSQDDSSGRHEQYF. As DNA, the CDR3 is TGTGCCAGCAGCCAAGACGATTCGAGCGGGAGACACGAGCAGTACTTC.

V usage is TRBV30 and J usage is TRBJ2-5; 11 nucleotides align to TRBD2. The length of the CDR3 is 15 residues. The V and J ends lost 4 bases and 5 bases, in that order; junction bases with no gene match: 9. CDR1 GTSNPN and CDR2 SVGIG come from the germline V gene (reference sequence). The CDR3 region is CAWMLSGRASETQYF. In nucleotides, the CDR3 is TGTGCCTGGATGCTTAGCGGGAGGGCCTCTGAGACCCAGTACTTC.

The CDR3: CASSRSGYYEQYF. In DNA form, the CDR3 reads TGTGCCAGCTCTAGGTCAGGGTACTACGAGCAGTACTTC. The rearrangement links TRBV27 to TRBJ2-7; D possibly corresponds to TRBD1 (5 bases). Deletions cut 8 bases from V and 3 bases from J, with 14 bases between. Germline CDR1 and CDR2: MNHEY and SMNVEV (reference sequence). The CDR3 totals 13 residues.

This clone has only one observation. The chain is built from TRBV7-9 and TRBJ2-6, with 8 bases that match TRBD1. This CDR3 has 18 residues. The germline gives CDR1 SEHNR, CDR2 FQNEAQ (reference sequence). Trimming cost V 7 bases and J 0 bases; bases outside gene matches: 11. CDR3 sequence: CASMRRDRPSSGANVLTF. In DNA, the CDR3 is TGTGCCAGCATGCGCCGGGACAGGCCTTCCTCTGGGGCCAACGTCCTGACTTTC. Full variable domain (missing parts from reference TRBV7-9 and TRBJ2-6): DTGVSQNPRHKITKRGQNVTFRCDPISEHNRLYWYRQTLGQGPEFLTYFQNEAQLEKSRLLSDRFSAERPKGSFSTLEIQRTEQGDSAMYLCASMRRDRPSSGANVLTFGAGSRLTVL.

This rearrangement joins TRBV5-6 to TRBJ1-2, with TRBD1 matching over 7 bases. CDR1 and CDR2 (germline): SGHDT, YYEEEE. V lost 1 base and J lost 5; bases outside the gene matches: 2. This CDR3 contains 13 residues. Here the CDR3 DNA reads TGTGCCAGCAGCTTGCCAGGGGGATATGGCTACACCTTC. Protein sequence: CASSLPGGYGYTF.

CDR3: CSATGTNTDTQYF. CDR3 coding DNA: TGCAGCGCAACCGGGACTAACACAGATACGCAGTATTTT. This chain connects TRBV29-1 to TRBJ2-3; TRBD2 agrees at 7 bases. Per the germline V gene, CDR1 is SQVTM and CDR2 is ANQGSEA. This CDR3 spans 13 amino acids. With 7 bases clipped from V and 2 bases from J, the junction kept 6 bases outside the gene matches.